The next 23 T cell receptor beta chains were all read from a single sample in a study of CXCR3-negative and CXCR3-positive naive CD8 T cells. The libraries of TRB cDNA were prepared using 5' RACE with UMI labels. Following a re-call of the 5' RACE reads, TCRdb has one entry per CDR3 protein and lacks DNA. The sample's table shows some 54,000 distinct CDR3 sequences. Overall study results and limits: The TRB CDR3s that CXCR3-positive naive cells carried were more hydrophobic than those of CXCR3-negative naive cells.

What these receptors recognize is not known. The sequenced material came from naive CXCR3+ CD8+ T cells from blood. Noted subset: CD45RO-CCR7+CD27+CD95- naive CD8+ T cells expressing CXCR3 (TNR3+). The receptors were gathered from a human donor in good health. Some clones in this sample may be carry-over from other donors' samples.

J is TRBJ2-7 and V is TRBV4-2. CDR1 and CDR2 (germline): LGHNA, YNFKEQ. The CDR3 length is 12 residues. The CDR3 loop reads CASSQGFSEQYF.

The V gene is TRBV7-3, the J gene TRBJ2-7; TCRdb selects TRBD1, and the lack of DNA leaves this call unchecked. Germline CDR1 and CDR2: SGHTA and FQGTGA. The CDR3 is 13 residues long. The CDR3: CASSRGTGYEQYF.

The rearrangement joins TRBV29-1 to TRBJ2-2. The CDR3 has 14 residues. Looked up from germline, CDR1 is SQVTM and CDR2 is ANQGSEA. The CDR3 reads CSAESRANTGELFF.

The J gene is TRBJ2-1, the V gene TRBV7-8; TCRdb's D call of TRBD2 is untestable without DNA. Germline CDR1 is SGHVS and CDR2 is FQNEAQ. This CDR3 spans 11 amino acids. The CDR3: CASSPSPEQFF.

This chain joins TRBV24-1 and TRBJ2-1. Per the germline V gene, CDR1 is KGHDR and CDR2 is SFDVKD. CDR3 length: 13 amino acids. CDR3 sequence: CATSLRLFHEQFF.

V and J are TRBV4-3 and TRBJ2-5. This CDR3 region has 15 residues. From germline, CDR1 is LGHNA and CDR2 YSLEER. Here the CDR3 reads CASSQVGGTQETQYF.

The chain combines TRBV5-5 with TRBJ2-7; absent DNA, TCRdb's TRBD1 call cannot be checked. The CDR3 is 14 amino acids. Germline V CDR1 and CDR2: SGHKS, YYEKEE (reference sequence). This CDR3 is CASSFDRAEHPRHF. Filled out from reference TRBV5-5 and TRBJ2-7, the complete variable domain reads DAGVTQSPTHLIKTRGQQVTLRCSPISGHKSVSWYQQVLGQGPQFIFQYYEKEERGRGNFPDRFSARQFPNYSSELNVNALLLGDSALYLCASSFDRAEHPRHFGPGTRLTVT.

The V call is TRBV12-3 or TRBV12-4, the J call TRBJ2-7; absent DNA, TCRdb's TRBD1 call cannot be checked. This CDR3 spans 15 amino acids. The CDR3: CASSLGQGVSYEQYF.

The V and J genes are TRBV12-3 or TRBV12-4 and TRBJ2-1. This CDR3 is built from 13 residues. The CDR3 is CASSFGPVDEQFF.

V gene TRBV7-9 combines with J gene TRBJ2-7; TCRdb returns TRBD1, unconfirmable since there is no DNA. The length of the CDR3 is 14 residues. Germline V gene sequence: CDR1 SEHNR, CDR2 FQNEAQ (reference sequence). CDR3 residues: CASSSATGGYEQYF.

The gene calls are TRBV5-4 and TRBJ2-1. Germline V gene lookup returns CDR1 SGHNT and CDR2 YYREEE (reference sequence). This CDR3 comprises 12 residues. The CDR3 protein is CASSVGYNEQFF.

The chain joins TRBV29-1 to TRBJ2-7; TCRdb calls TRBD1, which cannot be checked without DNA. This CDR3 is 16 amino acids long. CDR1 SQVTM and CDR2 ANQGSEA come from the germline V gene. The CDR3: CSVEGYDRGLSYEQYF.

The J gene is TRBJ2-7, the V gene TRBV27; TCRdb's D gene call, TRBD1, goes unchecked for lack of DNA. In germline, CDR1 is MNHEY, CDR2 SMNVEV (reference sequence). The CDR3 is made up of 15 amino acids. Here the CDR3 reads CASSWGGGGYYEQYF.

J is TRBJ2-3 and V is TRBV7-3. Germline CDR1 and CDR2: SGHTA and FQGTGA. The CDR3 is 13 residues long. The CDR3 protein is CASSPLSTDTQYF.

This rearrangement joins TRBV29-1 to TRBJ2-7; TCRdb's assignment of TRBD1 cannot be checked, as there is no DNA. The CDR3 has 13 residues. Germline V gives CDR1 SQVTM, CDR2 ANQGSEA. The CDR3 here is CSRARTPLREQYF.

CDR3 region: CASTRTGGPSNEQFF. The chain couples TRBV12-3 or TRBV12-4 to TRBJ2-1; TCRdb calls TRBD1, which cannot be checked without DNA. This CDR3 comprises 15 residues.

J is TRBJ1-2 and V is TRBV27; TCRdb's D call, TRBD1, is unchecked because there is no DNA. Germline CDR1 is MNHEY and CDR2 is SMNVEV (reference sequence). This CDR3 is 15 amino acids long. The chain's CDR3 is CASSWGTGVRGGYTF.

The chain couples TRBV29-1 to TRBJ2-5. Germline V gene data show CDR1 as SQVTM and CDR2 as ANQGSEA. CDR3 length: 13 residues. This chain's CDR3 is CSVEESSGETQYF.

The genes are TRBV7-9 and TRBJ2-7; TCRdb returns TRBD1, unconfirmable since there is no DNA. Germline CDR1 reads SEHNR; CDR2 reads FQNEAQ (reference sequence). This CDR3 is 14 amino acids long. The CDR3 reads CASSLEDSRYEQYF.

The chain links TRBV2 to TRBJ2-3; with no DNA, the TCRdb D assignment of TRBD2 cannot be verified. Germline CDR1 reads SNHLY; CDR2 reads FYNNEI. This CDR3 comprises 14 residues. CDR3 loop: CASSEQRDTDTQYF.

The V and J genes are TRBV6-2 or TRBV6-3 and TRBJ2-5; TCRdb calls TRBD2, which cannot be checked without DNA. The CDR3 covers 13 residues. Germline V gives CDR1 MNHEY, CDR2 SVGEGT. The CDR3 is CASSFLHVETQYF.

CDR3 sequence reads: CASSTTGGYEQYF. The chain recombines TRBV5-1 with TRBJ2-7; TCRdb returns TRBD1, unconfirmable since there is no DNA. The length of the CDR3 is 13 residues. From germline, CDR1 is SGHRS and CDR2 YFSETQ.

This chain joins TRBV27 and TRBJ2-1; the D call from TCRdb, TRBD1, cannot be confirmed without DNA. The CDR3 extends over 11 amino acids. Germline V CDR1 and CDR2: MNHEY, SMNVEV (reference sequence). CDR3: CASSSRGEQFF.